The rows below give T cell receptor beta chains drawn from one sample of a study of blood T cell repertoires in COVID-19. Here immunoSEQ multiplex PCR was the method, and the copy in TCRdb shows in-frame clones only, minus some. The repertoire has 130,000 to 150,000 clones, approximately 89% of them found once; the top ten carry around 1.6%. The sample consisted of peripheral blood. The origin of the receptors is a human donor in a cohort sampled during active COVID-19. CDR3s leave out the opening cysteine and the closing phenylalanine or tryptophan. A D gene is named only where the DNA matches it firmly. Size is omitted from some rows. Given values are once, few, many or a class for expanded clones.

len,abundance,v_gene,d_gene,CDR3aa
13,once,TRBV5-4,.,ASSLGLAEGNEQF
14,.,TRBV7-2,TRBD1,ASSLVGTGVGYGYT
15,.,TRBV7-8,.,ASSLSGPRTETSPLH
10,.,TRBV14,.,ASSEDDEKLF
13,many,TRBV27,.,ASSIRGPGDNEQF
13,once,TRBV10-3,.,AARTPEGSSYEQY
12,.,TRBV5-6,.,ASSPRTSTDTQY
10,.,TRBV19,TRBD1,ASSDRESPLH
12,.,TRBV7-2,TRBD2,ASSLVSSGETQY
13,.,TRBV6-5,TRBD2,ASLPASGGYNEQF
14,.,TRBV6-2/TRBV6-3,TRBD1,ASSYGGTGSIYEQY
11,few,TRBV6-5,.,ASSYGDALEAF
11,.,TRBV9,.,ASSVSPLDEAF
13,.,TRBV5-1,TRBD1,ASSLSRDSSTGYT
13,.,TRBV7-9,.,ASSLASAGNTEAF
10,.,TRBV30,.,AWSGQGYEQY
12,.,TRBV9,.,ASSVVSGSTEAF
11,.,TRBV12-5,.,ASGFDRSPTQH
13,.,TRBV19,TRBD1,ASRGRGLGANVLT
14,many,TRBV7-8,TRBD1,ASSFAQGMGSYEQY
12,.,TRBV3-1/TRBV3-2,TRBD1,ASSRGTGGYEQY
13,once,TRBV14,.,ASSHIDRGNTEAF
12,.,TRBV2,.,ASSAPASLGEQY
14,.,TRBV5-1,.,ASSLQTGETNNEQF
10,.,TRBV3-1/TRBV3-2,.,ASSQSTAEAF
14,.,TRBV6-2/TRBV6-3,.,ASSYPGMGGDQPQH
16,once,TRBV7-6,TRBD2,ASSLGRVAGGKPDTQY
12,.,TRBV7-3,.,ASSPTGLKQGYT
14,.,TRBV5-5,TRBD2,ASTFYSGGPTDTQY
12,few,TRBV29-1,.,SVELGGRGTEAF
14,.,TRBV7-9,.,ASSGAFGPSGNTIY
15,.,TRBV7-2,.,ASSLFPPTTNTGELF
11,.,TRBV2,.,ASSVAANYGYT
14,.,TRBV7-9,.,ASSPPWSATNEKLF
13,.,TRBV2,.,ASTGQTYSNQPQH
14,.,TRBV3-1/TRBV3-2,.,ASSQDPAGPQETQY
12,once,TRBV9,.,ASSVAQYNSPLH
12,.,TRBV7-3,.,ASSLQGSTDTQY
12,.,TRBV23-1,.,ASSQKAGATEAF
14,.,TRBV11-2,TRBD2,ASSLALAGPQETQY
14,.,TRBV15,TRBD1,ATQSGQVATNEKLF
13,.,TRBV5-8,TRBD1,ASSLIGTGNEKLF
11,.,TRBV25-1,TRBD1,ASTEAGGETQY
12,.,TRBV5-1,.,ASSSTTGNTEAF
12,.,TRBV7-9,.,ASSLGLGAYGYT
13,.,TRBV9,TRBD1,ASSVTGGANYGYT
14,.,TRBV6-1,TRBD1,ASSGTGGSAKNIQY
11,.,TRBV2,.,ASSQYSNQPQH
12,.,TRBV19,.,ASSIGAKVDTQY
12,.,TRBV5-5,.,ASSFGGLSYEQY
15,.,TRBV10-2,.,ASSESTRHYRLEEQY
13,.,TRBV10-2,TRBD1,ASSEGDRGSYGYT
11,.,TRBV6-6,.,ASSDRNYYEQY
12,.,TRBV18,.,ASSKMAGGDEQY
12,.,TRBV2,.,ASSEQGVGNEQF
15,.,TRBV4-2,TRBD2,ASSQAGGGGLMETQY
12,.,TRBV18,.,ASSRDLGTGELF
12,.,TRBV6-5,.,ASQDSGNTGELF
11,.,TRBV7-2,TRBD1,ASSLQGATEAF